A single sample gave rise to the 5 T cell receptor beta chains below, sequenced in a study of blood T cell repertoires in COVID-19. The method was immunoSEQ multiplex PCR; TCRdb's version includes in-frame clones alone and lacks a portion of them. The sample yields 150,000 to 200,000 clones, roughly 91% seen once. The specimen was peripheral blood. These receptors were collected from a human donor in a cohort sampled during active COVID-19.

The chain uses TRBV2 and TRBJ2-3; 10 bases map to TRBD1. Trimming at V came to 11 bases and at J to 6 bases, leaving 8 bases not matched to a gene. Germline-derived CDR1 and CDR2 are SNHLY and FYNNEI. This CDR3 comprises 13 residues. The CDR3 DNA follows: TGTGCCCGAGGGACAGGGGTATCTGATACGCAGTATTTT. Its translation: CARGTGVSDTQYF.

The rearrangement links TRBV7-2 to TRBJ2-3, with TRBD2 as a possible D gene (6 bases). The germline CDR1 and CDR2 sequences are SGHTA and FQGNSA. Trimming left V 7 bases short and J 6 bases short, with 11 bases between. The length of the CDR3 is 12 residues. This chain's CDR3 is CASTSGADTQYF. The CDR3 coding sequence is TGTGCCAGCACCTCGGGAGCGGATACGCAGTATTTT.

The rearrangement uses TRBV27 and TRBJ2-7, with TRBD1 matching over 9 bases. The germline gives CDR1 MNHEY, CDR2 SMNVEV (reference sequence). The trim removed 4 bases at V and 2 bases at J, leaving 3 bases unmatched. CDR3 length: 14 amino acids. The DNA of the CDR3 is TGTGCCAGCAGTTCGGGACAGGGAACCTACGAGCAGTACTTC. Translating it yields CASSSGQGTYEQYF.

The gene calls are TRBV9 and TRBJ1-4; the match to TRBD1 covers 8 bases. The trim removed 4 bases at V and 4 bases at J, leaving 6 bases unmatched. There are 15 residues in the CDR3. Germline values: CDR1 SGDLS, CDR2 YYNGEE. The CDR3 reads CASSPQGAGNEKLFF. The DNA of the CDR3 is TGTGCCAGCAGCCCTCAGGGGGCAGGTAATGAAAAACTGTTTTTT.

The chain carries TRBV4-3 and TRBJ1-1, with 8 bases that match TRBD1. The J segment lost 0 bases and the V segment lost 3 bases, leaving 3 bases of the junction unmatched. Germline CDR1 and CDR2: LGHNA and YSLEER. The CDR3 runs 15 residues. Written as DNA, the CDR3 is TGCGCCAGCAGCCAGGACAGGGCACTGAACACTGAAGCTTTCTTT. Protein sequence: CASSQDRALNTEAFF.